Shown below are 21 T cell receptor beta chains from a single sample sequenced in a study of blood T cell repertoires in COVID-19. Produced via immunoSEQ multiplex PCR; TCRdb's table is partial and in-frame only. The sample consists of some 58,000 clones, around 87% of them appearing once. Sequenced material: peripheral blood. These receptors originate from a man between 50 and 59 years old with acute or convalescent COVID-19.

The chain is built from TRBV6-1 and TRBJ1-2; D unclear. Looked up from germline, CDR1 is MNHNS and CDR2 is SASEGT. The CDR3 has 14 residues. V gave up 3 bases and J gave up 4 bases, with 12 bases separating them. DNA for the CDR3: TGTGCCAGCAGTGAGCATCAGGCCTCCTATGGCTACACCTTC. Translated: CASSEHQASYGYTF.

The chain recombines TRBV5-1 with TRBJ2-7; a weak D match, TRBD1 (5 bases). The germline V and J ends were trimmed by 2 bases and 2 bases, with 14 bases remaining between them. CDR3 length equals 15 residues. From germline, CDR1 is SGHRS and CDR2 YFSETQ. In DNA, the CDR3 is TGCGCCAGCAGCTTACTCCCGACAGTTACCTACGAGCAGTACTTC. Translated: CASSLLPTVTYEQYF.

The V call is TRBV29-1, the J call TRBJ1-5; possibly TRBD1 for D (5 bases). Trimming stripped 6 bases from V and 6 bases from J, with 15 bases between. Germline V gene data show CDR1 as SQVTM and CDR2 as ANQGSEA. This CDR3 has 13 amino acids. The CDR3 DNA is TGCAGCGTAGATACAGGAGCGGGTCAGCCCCAGCATTTT. It codes for CSVDTGAGQPQHF. Drawing the rest from reference TRBV29-1 and TRBJ1-5, the complete variable domain is SAVISQKPSRDICQRGTSLTIQCQVDSQVTMMFWYRQQPGQSLTLIATANQGSEATYESGFVIDKFPISRPNLTFSTLTVSNMSPEDSSIYLCSVDTGAGQPQHFGDGTRLSIL.

The chain combines TRBV11-2 with TRBJ2-4; 7 bases agree with TRBD2. Trimming removed 4 bases from V and 9 bases from J; junction bases left unmatched: 6. Looked up from germline, CDR1 is SGHAT and CDR2 is FQNNGV. The CDR3 length is 13 residues. The CDR3 sequence: CASSSPPGGIQYF. The CDR3 DNA reads TGTGCCAGCAGCTCCCCCCCGGGAGGCATTCAGTACTTC.

V gene TRBV11-3 combines with J gene TRBJ1-1; no clear D gene. The CDR3 length is 13 residues. Germline V lookup: CDR1 SGHNT, CDR2 YENEEA. The V and J ends lost 1 base and 5 bases respectively, with 8 bases between them. The CDR3 region is CASSLVGGTEAFF. CDR3 nucleotides: TGTGCCAGCAGCTTAGTAGGAGGTACTGAAGCTTTCTTT.

Of note for this clone: Distinct nucleotide sequences in the sample also encode this CDR3. The V gene is TRBV11-1, the J gene TRBJ1-1, with no clear D. Germline V gives CDR1 SGHAT, CDR2 FQDESV (reference sequence). The CDR3 loop spans 12 amino acids. V was shortened by 3 bases and J by 1 base, with 3 bases between the two germline ends. CDR3 sequence reads: CASSFRNTEAFF. The DNA of the CDR3 is TGTGCCAGCAGCTTCCGGAACACTGAAGCTTTCTTT.

The V and J genes are TRBV12-5 and TRBJ2-7; tentatively, D is TRBD1 (6 bases). Trimming cost V 4 bases and J 2 bases, with 12 bases left between them. The CDR3 extends over 14 amino acids. CDR1 and CDR2 (germline): LGHNT, FRNRAP. CDR3 DNA sequence: TGTGCTAGTGGTTCCCTCAACAGGGCCTACGAGCAGTACTTC. Amino acid sequence: CASGSLNRAYEQYF.

The genes are TRBV6-1 and TRBJ2-5; 11 nucleotides agree with TRBD2. V lost 3 bases to trimming and J lost 7 bases; unmatched junction nucleotides: 16. The CDR3 spans 18 residues. The germline CDR1 and CDR2 sequences are MNHNS and SASEGT. The CDR3 loop is CASSDGSGGVVNWVTQYF. CDR3 nucleotide sequence: TGTGCCAGCAGTGATGGTAGCGGGGGGGTCGTGAATTGGGTGACCCAGTACTTC.

The gene calls are TRBV18 and TRBJ1-5; perhaps TRBD1 as D (6 bases). This CDR3 spans 16 amino acids. Trimming left V 3 bases short and J 0 bases short, with 12 bases between. Germline loops: CDR1 KGHSH, CDR2 LQKENI. The CDR3 region is CASSPQGPYSNQPQHF. The CDR3 DNA follows: TGTGCCAGCTCACCCCAGGGGCCGTATAGCAATCAGCCCCAGCATTTT.

The J gene is TRBJ1-3, the V gene TRBV5-1; TRBD1 aligns across 10 bases. The CDR3 spans 16 residues. The J segment lost 4 bases and the V segment lost 4 bases, leaving 8 bases of the junction unmatched. Germline lookup yields CDR1 SGHRS and CDR2 YFSETQ. This CDR3 reads CASSRMTGGTGNTIYF. CDR3 nucleotide sequence: TGCGCCAGCAGCCGTATGACAGGGGGCACGGGAAACACCATATATTTT.

The V gene is TRBV12-3 or TRBV12-4, the J gene TRBJ1-2; weak D call: TRBD1 (5 bases). Trimming left V 6 bases short and J 1 base short, with 9 bases between. This CDR3 has 13 residues. In DNA form, the CDR3 reads TGTGCCAGCAGCGCGGGGCTTAACTATGGCTACACCTTC. Residues: CASSAGLNYGYTF.

The chain is built from TRBV11-2 and TRBJ1-6; 7 nucleotides match TRBD1. The trim removed 4 bases at V and 4 bases at J, leaving 7 bases unmatched. Germline lookup yields CDR1 SGHAT and CDR2 FQNNGV. The CDR3 extends over 16 amino acids. The CDR3, as DNA: TGTGCCAGCAGCTCACCCAACAGGGGTTATAATTCACCCCTCCACTTT. As protein: CASSSPNRGYNSPLHF.

The chain has TRBV10-2 and TRBJ1-2; 8 nucleotides match TRBD1. The CDR3 sequence is 16 residues long. Germline V gene lookup returns CDR1 WSHSY and CDR2 SAAADI. V shed 5 bases, J shed 5 bases, and the junction held 13 bases outside the gene matches. CDR3: CASSTTSGGAGYGYTF. CDR3 coding DNA: TGCGCCAGCAGTACAACTTCAGGGGGCGCGGGATATGGCTACACCTTC.

The chain employs TRBV3-1 (or the pseudogene TRBV3-2) and TRBJ1-5; tentative D call: TRBD1 (5 bases). V dropped 1 base and J dropped 3 bases, with 7 bases sitting between them. Germline loops: CDR1 LGHDT, CDR2 YNNKEL (reference sequence). This CDR3 spans 14 amino acids. Here the CDR3 DNA reads TGTGCCAGCAGCCAAGGACAGTCCAATCAGCCCCAGCATTTT. This codes for CASSQGQSNQPQHF.

This chain's CDR3 is CASNGGVYNEQFF. As DNA, the CDR3 is TGTGCCAGCAACGGAGGGGTTTACAATGAGCAGTTCTTC. The chain employs TRBV9 and TRBJ2-1, with D perhaps matching TRBD2 (6 bases). Germline V gene sequence: CDR1 SGDLS, CDR2 YYNGEE. This CDR3 region has 13 residues. The ends were cut back, 6 bases at V and 4 bases at J, with 11 bases in the middle.

Remarks on this clone: One end of the junction varies from germline; a read error may be responsible. This chain uses TRBV7-7 with TRBJ1-6; possible D gene TRBD1, 5 bases. Looked up from germline, CDR1 is SSHAT and CDR2 is FNYEAQ (reference sequence). CDR3 size: 14 residues. DNA for the CDR3: TGTGCTAGCAGCCGACAGCTCTATAATTCACCCCTCCACTTT. It specifies CASSRQLYNSPLHF.

This clone has a handful of counts. V gene TRBV24-1 combines with J gene TRBJ2-7; D is perhaps TRBD1 (5 bases). CDR1 and CDR2 (germline): KGHDR, SFDVKD. The CDR3 runs 17 residues. V gave up 3 bases and J gave up 8 bases, with 25 bases separating them. The CDR3 region is CATSDALTDTSPGQQYF. CDR3 DNA sequence: TGTGCCACCAGTGATGCTCTTACGGACACGAGCCCAGGACAGCAGTACTTC.

The genes are TRBV4-1 and TRBJ2-1, with D maybe TRBD2 (5 bases). The CDR3 extends over 15 amino acids. Germline V CDR1 and CDR2: MGHRA, YSYEKL. Trimming removed 2 bases at V and 6 bases at J, with 14 bases between. CDR3 nucleotides: TGCGCCAGCAGCCAAACACCCGGAGGTGTCAATGAGCAGTTCTTC. Protein sequence: CASSQTPGGVNEQFF.

The chain has TRBV9 and TRBJ2-1; 7 bases match TRBD1. CDR1 is SGDLS, CDR2 YYNGEE, per germline. J was trimmed by 3 bases and V by 8 bases; bases with no gene match: 8. CDR3 length: 14 residues. CDR3 sequence: CASRPGQFYNEQFF. Here the CDR3 DNA reads TGTGCCAGTCGACCGGGACAGTTCTACAATGAGCAGTTCTTC.

The chain combines TRBV7-2 with TRBJ2-2; no clear D gene. This CDR3 region has 14 residues. V was cut by 2 bases and J by 6 bases, with 10 bases left in between. Looked up from germline, CDR1 is SGHTA and CDR2 is FQGNSA. The CDR3 loop reads CASSLSGLSGELFF. In DNA form, the CDR3 reads TGTGCCAGCAGCTTATCTGGGCTGTCCGGGGAGCTGTTTTTT.

The chain combines TRBV2 with TRBJ2-7, with D perhaps TRBD1 (6 bases). Looked up from germline, CDR1 is SNHLY and CDR2 is FYNNEI. The germline V and J ends were trimmed by 6 bases and 0 bases, with 12 bases remaining between them. This CDR3 is built from 14 residues. CDR3 sequence (DNA): TGTGCCAGCAGAGGACAGCGATTCTCCTACGAGCAGTACTTC. Translating it yields CASRGQRFSYEQYF.